This passage covers 23 T cell receptor beta chains from one sample sequenced in a study of OX40 agonist ivuxolimab in advanced cancers. Generated by immunoSEQ multiplex PCR, the TCRdb table keeps only in-frame clones and is missing some. Counted here are some 54,000 clones, 70% to 90% occurring once; the ten biggest clones make up around 6.4%. This specimen was CD4+ or CD8+ T cells sorted from blood, taken in a trial of the OX40 agonist ivuxolimab. The receptors derive from an adult with an advanced solid tumor such as melanoma, head and neck, liver or kidney cancer.

This sequence joins TRBV30 and TRBJ1-6, with TRBD1 matching over 7 bases. Germline trimming cut 0 bases from V and 7 bases from J; bases unmatched to any gene: 9. This CDR3 region has 16 residues. Germline V gives CDR1 GTSNPN, CDR2 SVGIG (reference sequence). The CDR3 region is CAWSVGGRGWNSPLHF. CDR3 nucleotides: TGTGCCTGGAGTGTAGGGGGCAGGGGGTGGAATTCACCCCTCCACTTT.

In DNA form, the CDR3 reads TGTGCCTGGAGCGGGACAGGGGGTAGCAGGGAGCTGTTTTTT. Translated, it gives CAWSGTGGSRELFF. The chain links TRBV30 to TRBJ2-2; 11 nucleotides align to TRBD1. V was pared by 3 bases and J by 9 bases, with 6 bases of the junction left unmatched. Germline lookup yields CDR1 GTSNPN and CDR2 SVGIG (reference sequence). The CDR3 consists of 14 residues.

This chain links TRBV19 with TRBJ2-1; 14 nucleotides line up with TRBD2. The CDR3 covers 18 residues. Germline lookup yields CDR1 LNHDA and CDR2 SQIVND (reference sequence). With V trimmed by 4 bases and J by 0 bases, 5 bases remained unmatched. The CDR3 DNA is TGTGCCAGTAGTAGACTAGCGGGGGGGGTTAGCTCCTACAATGAGCAGTTCTTC. Protein product: CASSRLAGGVSSYNEQFF.

This sequence joins TRBV6-5 and TRBJ2-7, with 10 bases lining up with TRBD1. After removal of 4 bases from V and 0 bases from J, the junction contained 3 bases not matched to a gene. Germline assignment: CDR1 MNHEY and CDR2 SVGAGI. The CDR3 extends over 15 amino acids. In DNA form, the CDR3 reads TGTGCCAGCAGTTCGGGACAGGGGAGCTCCTACGAGCAGTACTTC. As protein: CASSSGQGSSYEQYF.

The chain carries TRBV6-6 and TRBJ1-5; tentative D call: TRBD1 (6 bases). Per the germline V gene, CDR1 is MNHNY and CDR2 is SVGAGI (reference sequence). There are 16 residues in the CDR3. The V and J ends lost 7 bases and 2 bases respectively, with 18 bases between them. CDR3 nucleotide sequence: TGTGCCAGCACCTCCCGAGGGGCAGGGGGCAATCAGCCCCAGCATTTT. This encodes CASTSRGAGGNQPQHF.

This clone was recorded once. The rearrangement uses TRBV2 and TRBJ2-7, with TRBD1 matching 10 bases. V shed 5 bases and J 2 bases; nucleotides not matched to a gene: 3. The length of the CDR3 is 14 residues. Germline values: CDR1 SNHLY, CDR2 FYNNEI. CDR3 DNA: TGTGCCAGCAGTTACGACAGGGGGCCCTACGAGCAGTACTTC. Its translation is CASSYDRGPYEQYF.

V gene TRBV6-5 combines with J gene TRBJ2-5, with a tentative D call TRBD2 (6 bases). V was pared by 2 bases and J by 1 base, with 8 bases between. CDR3 length equals 14 residues. Germline loops: CDR1 MNHEY, CDR2 SVGAGI. As DNA, the CDR3 is TGTGCCAGCAGTTACGGGAGGACCCAAGAGACCCAGTACTTC. Translating it yields CASSYGRTQETQYF.

This clone has a single count. This chain uses TRBV6-1 with TRBJ1-1, with a possible D match to TRBD1 (6 bases). Deletions cut 3 bases from V and 1 base from J, with 12 bases between. The CDR3 is 15 amino acids. CDR1 and CDR2 from the germline V gene are MNHNS and SASEGT. The CDR3 DNA reads as TGTGCCAGCAGTGACCCTTCGACAGGGAACACTGAAGCTTTCTTT. This sequence encodes CASSDPSTGNTEAFF.

The chain recombines TRBV10-3 with TRBJ1-1, with no clear D. Per the germline V gene, CDR1 is ENHRY and CDR2 is SYGVKD. This CDR3 spans 13 amino acids. V lost 8 bases to trimming and J lost 1 base, with 11 bases between them. The CDR3 protein is CAIGRGGNTEAFF. CDR3 bases: TGTGCCATCGGCCGTGGCGGGAACACTGAAGCTTTCTTT.

The V and J genes are TRBV28 and TRBJ1-2; D might be TRBD1 (6 bases). CDR1 and CDR2 (germline): MDHEN, SYDVKM. This CDR3 is built from 14 residues. V shed 4 bases and J shed 0 bases, with 9 bases lying between them. CDR3 region: CASSSGQTNYGYTF. CDR3 DNA sequence: TGTGCCAGCAGTTCCGGACAGACTAACTATGGCTACACCTTC.

This rearrangement joins TRBV19 to TRBJ1-2; TRBD1 might be the D (6 bases). CDR3 length equals 18 residues. V was trimmed by 3 bases and J by 4 bases, leaving 24 bases between them. Germline-derived CDR1 and CDR2 are LNHDA and SQIVND (reference sequence). CDR3 nucleotides: TGTGCCAGTAGTATGGGGGCGGTCTTTATCGGAGGGAGCTATGGCTACACCTTC. Amino acids: CASSMGAVFIGGSYGYTF.

This chain joins TRBV6-1 and TRBJ1-1, with D perhaps matching TRBD1 (5 bases). Germline V gene sequence: CDR1 MNHNS, CDR2 SASEGT. V was shortened by 11 bases and J by 0 bases, with 13 bases between the two germline ends. There are 13 residues in the CDR3. Here the CDR3 DNA reads TGTGCCTGTGGGGACCATTTGAACACTGAAGCTTTCTTT. Its translation: CACGDHLNTEAFF.

This clone was detected only a few times. This chain uses TRBV5-1 with TRBJ1-4; D perhaps matches TRBD1 (6 bases). Germline CDR1 and CDR2: SGHRS and YFSETQ. The CDR3 sequence is 15 residues long. Trimming pared 9 bases from V and 4 bases from J, leaving 19 bases between. CDR3 region: CATRADSQNNEKLFF. CDR3 in DNA: TGCGCCACCCGAGCGGACAGCCAAAATAATGAAAAACTGTTTTTT.

This rearrangement joins TRBV2 to TRBJ2-7; 10 bases align to TRBD1. Germline-derived CDR1 and CDR2 are SNHLY and FYNNEI. The CDR3 is made up of 12 amino acids. V lost 10 bases and J lost 8; bases outside the gene matches: 8. The CDR3 DNA reads as TGTGCCAATCGCCGGGACAGGGGACAGCAGTACTTC. Protein product: CANRRDRGQQYF.

The V gene is TRBV7-9, the J gene TRBJ1-1; a weak D match, TRBD1 (5 bases). The CDR3 covers 14 residues. Germline CDR1 SEHNR, CDR2 FQNEAQ (reference sequence). Trimming took off 4 bases at V and 6 bases at J, with 15 bases between the two ends. The chain's CDR3 is CASSSQGGFSEAFF. The CDR3 nucleotides read TGTGCCAGCAGCTCCCAGGGCGGTTTCTCTGAAGCTTTCTTT.

The V and J genes are TRBV7-9 and TRBJ2-6; D is ambiguous. The V end was cut by 5 bases, the J end by 0 bases, with 11 bases between. The CDR3 length is 16 residues. The germline CDR1 and CDR2 sequences are SEHNR and FQNEAQ (reference sequence). CDR3 in DNA: TGTGCCAGCAGCCAAAGGGTGGGCTCTGGGGCCAACGTCCTGACTTTC. Amino acid sequence: CASSQRVGSGANVLTF.

This rearrangement joins TRBV7-7 to TRBJ2-2; D is uncertain. Germline V gives CDR1 SSHAT, CDR2 FNYEAQ (reference sequence). The V and J ends lost 4 bases and 1 base respectively, with 4 bases between them. The CDR3 length is 13 residues. This CDR3 is CASSSENTGELFF. The CDR3 DNA follows: TGTGCCAGCAGCTCAGAGAACACCGGGGAGCTGTTTTTT.

CDR3 protein: CASSPQYGSYNEQFF. The CDR3, as DNA: TGTGCCAGCAGTCCCCAGTACGGGTCCTACAATGAGCAGTTCTTC. The chain couples TRBV6-5 to TRBJ2-1, with D uncertain. The V and J ends lost 5 bases and 1 base respectively, with 12 bases between them. CDR3 length: 15 amino acids. Germline assignment: CDR1 MNHEY and CDR2 SVGAGI.

This rearrangement joins TRBV5-1 to TRBJ2-7; D gene ambiguous. CDR1 is SGHRS and CDR2 is YFSETQ in the germline V gene. The V gene lost 4 bases and the J gene lost 4 bases, with 9 bases spanning the gap. This CDR3 spans 12 amino acids. CDR3 in amino acids: CASSADLYEQYF. Here the CDR3 DNA reads TGCGCCAGCAGCGCGGACCTTTACGAGCAGTACTTC.

V gene TRBV25-1 combines with J gene TRBJ2-5; D ambiguous. With 0 bases removed from V and 3 bases from J, the gap between germline ends came to 5 bases. This CDR3 comprises 13 residues. Germline assignment: CDR1 MGHDK and CDR2 SYGVNS. The CDR3, as DNA: TGTGCCAGCAGTGAATACAGGAAAGAGACCCAGTACTTC. Amino acids: CASSEYRKETQYF.

The chain joins TRBV27 to TRBJ2-3; 11 bases match TRBD2. The V and J ends lost 3 bases and 4 bases, in that order; junction bases with no gene match: 0. Germline lookup yields CDR1 MNHEY and CDR2 SMNVEV (reference sequence). The CDR3 length is 14 residues. CDR3 amino acids: CASSFSGGADTQYF. The CDR3 DNA sequence: TGTGCCAGCAGTTTTAGCGGGGGGGCAGATACGCAGTATTTT.

This clone was detected a few times. The chain is built from TRBV30 and TRBJ1-2; weak D call: TRBD1 (6 bases). CDR1 and CDR2 (germline): GTSNPN, SVGIG (reference sequence). Trimming left V 2 bases short and J 5 bases short, with 12 bases between. The CDR3 is made up of 13 amino acids. CDR3 sequence: CAWSPGQMYGYTF. The CDR3 DNA reads TGTGCCTGGAGTCCAGGACAGATGTATGGCTACACCTTC.

This chain joins TRBV6-5 and TRBJ2-1; 8 bases map to TRBD2. The V gene's germline CDR1 is MNHEY and CDR2 SVGAGI. V lost 6 bases, J lost 6 bases, and 10 bases stayed unmatched. The CDR3 length is 15 residues. The CDR3 sequence is CASSHGRGRGNEQFF. The CDR3 bases are TGTGCCAGCAGCCACGGGAGGGGACGGGGCAATGAGCAGTTCTTC.